This T cell receptor beta chain was obtained from a study of blood T cell repertoires in COVID-19. Study overall: There were acute and convalescent COVID-19 samples, and they came from the United States, Italy and Spain. PBMCs, B-cell-depleted T cells, or T cells were the source of the cDNA or gDNA that made up the material.

The CDR3 extends over 13 amino acids. V gave up 5 bases and J gave up 5 bases, with 12 bases separating them. From germline, CDR1 is SGHTA and CDR2 FQGNSA. Enrolled during active infection, Seattle patients were then followed longitudinally. Authors' data handling: Amplifying reference gene primers gave estimates of nucleated cell counts. Only in-frame clones appear in the TCRdb table, and some are missing; sequencing was by immunoSEQ multiplex PCR. V and J calls and clone size are those listed in that table; D and trimming were worked out from the DNA. The sample contains some 58,000 clones, roughly four fifths of which appear only once.

Sequenced: peripheral blood. This chain links TRBV7-2 with TRBJ2-5, with a weak D call TRBD1 (7 bases). This sequence originates from a man in his sixties with COVID-19, enrolled during active disease. The CDR3 is CASSRGTVETQYF. The DNA for the CDR3 is TGTGCCAGCAGCCGGGGGACAGTCGAGACCCAGTACTTC.